The clone carrying this T cell receptor beta chain appeared many times. Its antigen is undetermined. A sample-barcoded 5' primer and a J-beta primer mix were used in a second PCR of roughly 6 to 11 cycles. Each cDNA molecule was tagged by a template-switch adaptor with 12 random nucleotides. TCRdb reprocessed the 5' RACE reads with MiXCR, giving one entry per CDR3 protein. The profile shows roughly 800,000 distinct CDR3 sequences, more than 20% of them singletons. These data belong to a study of blood T cells in healthy people across ages. On the study more broadly: The template switching approach captured approximately one barcoded beta molecule for every two T cells. Study outcomes and limitations: Both naive CD4+ cell counts and diversity were greater in long-lived donors than in aged donors.

Total RNA extracted from each sample amounted to at least 6 micrograms. The CDR3 covers 13 residues. Trimming removed 4 bases from V and 3 bases from J, with 10 bases in between. Germline CDR1 and CDR2: SQVTM and ANQGSEA. These data also featured in a second study, about T cells of mothers and their children.

The sequence derives from a boy younger than 18 in good health. The V call is TRBV29-1, the J call TRBJ1-3; no firm D call. Sequenced: blood. CDR3 DNA sequence: TGCAGCGTTGCCCGCCGGCTTGGAAACACCATATATTTT. It is translated as CSVARRLGNTIYF.